The 12 T cell receptor beta chains below come from one sample, sequenced in a study of cytomegalovirus exposure and HLA in healthy donors. The PCR employed 60 Vbeta primers together with 13 Jbeta primers. The protocol was immunoSEQ multiplex PCR, while the TCRdb copy is restricted to in-frame clones and leaves out a portion. Of about 130,000 clones in the sample, about 80% were seen once. Material for sequencing was PBMCs. The receptors come from a man aged 25-45 years in good health and CMV-seronegative.

This clone has more than one count but fewer than ten. The rearrangement joins TRBV4-3 to TRBJ1-4; D gene uncertain. The germline V gene has CDR1 LGHNA and CDR2 YSLEER. This CDR3 spans 16 amino acids. The V and J ends lost 4 bases and 0 bases respectively, with 12 bases between them. In nucleotides, the CDR3 is TGCGCCAGCAGCCTCCAATACGGGGCAACTAATGAAAAACTGTTTTTT. Its protein is CASSLQYGATNEKLFF.

This chain links TRBV9 with TRBJ2-1; TRBD2 matches at 10 bases. The V gene end was trimmed by 2 bases and the J gene end by 6 bases; junction bases not matched to a gene: 2. Germline assignment: CDR1 SGDLS and CDR2 YYNGEE. The CDR3 runs to 14 residues. The CDR3 DNA follows: TGTGCCAGCAGCGTCAGCGGGAGGGCCAATGAGCAGTTCTTC. The encoded protein is CASSVSGRANEQFF.

This clone turned up a few times. The chain links TRBV5-5 to TRBJ1-1, with D perhaps TRBD1 (6 bases). CDR3 length: 15 residues. Trimming stripped 4 bases from V and 0 bases from J, with 13 bases between. The germline V gene has CDR1 SGHKS and CDR2 YYEKEE (reference sequence). In nucleotides, the CDR3 is TGTGCCAGCAGCGTAAAATGGGACATGAACACTGAAGCTTTCTTT. Protein: CASSVKWDMNTEAFF.

This chain links TRBV4-2 with TRBJ2-1, with 7 bases that match TRBD1. Germline-derived CDR1 and CDR2 are LGHNA and YNFKEQ. The CDR3 sequence is 14 residues long. The J segment lost 6 bases and the V segment lost 1 base, leaving 3 bases of the junction unmatched. The CDR3 spells CASSQASGGNEQFF. The DNA for the CDR3 is TGTGCCAGCAGCCAAGCTTCAGGGGGCAATGAGCAGTTCTTC.

The gene calls are TRBV4-3 and TRBJ1-2, with D unclear. The CDR3 is 16 amino acids. The V and J ends lost 0 bases and 2 bases respectively, with 13 bases between them. Germline V gene lookup returns CDR1 LGHNA and CDR2 YSLEER. In DNA, the CDR3 is TGCGCCAGCAGCCAAGATCTGTCCAGTATCAACTATGGCTACACCTTC. Its translation is CASSQDLSSINYGYTF.

The V and J genes are TRBV7-9 and TRBJ1-1; no clear D. This CDR3 comprises 12 residues. V was cut by 8 bases and J by 0 bases, with 7 bases left in between. Per the germline V gene, CDR1 is SEHNR and CDR2 is FQNEAQ (reference sequence). The CDR3 reads CASSIMNTEAFF. As DNA, the CDR3 is TGTGCCAGCTCCATCATGAACACTGAAGCTTTCTTT.

The chain uses TRBV6-5 and TRBJ1-1; 12 bases match TRBD1. The length of the CDR3 is 14 residues. With V trimmed by 8 bases and J by 10 bases, 11 bases remained unmatched. Germline-derived CDR1 and CDR2 are MNHEY and SVGAGI. The CDR3 DNA follows: TGTGCCAGCCGCCGGGACAGGGGGCAGGGCGGAGCTTTCTTT. Translating it yields CASRRDRGQGGAFF.

This chain joins TRBV30 and TRBJ2-1; D might be TRBD1 (5 bases). This CDR3 is built from 15 residues. Germline lookup yields CDR1 GTSNPN and CDR2 SVGIG (reference sequence). V lost 1 base and J lost 3, with 13 bases in between. CDR3 residues: CAWSGEWGVYNEQFF. The CDR3 DNA reads TGTGCCTGGAGTGGAGAGTGGGGCGTCTACAATGAGCAGTTCTTC.

This chain joins TRBV6-5 and TRBJ1-1, with D maybe TRBD1 (6 bases). The CDR3 totals 12 residues. The V end lost 6 bases, the J end lost 6 bases, and 11 bases lay between the germline ends. Per the germline V gene, CDR1 is MNHEY and CDR2 is SVGAGI. CDR3 in DNA: TGTGCCAGCAGCCAACAGGGATCTGAAGCTTTCTTT. As protein: CASSQQGSEAFF.

V and J are TRBV18 and TRBJ1-1; maybe TRBD1 (6 bases). Germline values: CDR1 KGHSH, CDR2 LQKENI. The CDR3 extends over 14 amino acids. V lost 3 bases and J 1 base, leaving 9 bases between the germline ends. The CDR3 protein is CASSPKDRNTEAFF. CDR3 nucleotide sequence: TGTGCCAGCTCACCCAAGGACAGGAACACTGAAGCTTTCTTT.

CDR3 coding DNA: TGTGCCAGCAGGGACACTATGAACACTGAAGCTTTCTTT. It codes for CASRDTMNTEAFF. The chain couples TRBV6-5 to TRBJ1-1; D is perhaps TRBD1 (5 bases). Trimming shortened V by 6 bases and J by 0 bases, and 8 bases separated the two germline ends. This CDR3 region has 13 residues. Per germline, CDR1 MNHEY and CDR2 SVGAGI.

CDR3 DNA sequence: TGTGCCACCAGCAGAGATCAGGGGCGGGTAGAGCAGTACTTC. Residues: CATSRDQGRVEQYF. The rearrangement links TRBV15 to TRBJ2-7; D is possibly TRBD1 (6 bases). Germline V gene lookup returns CDR1 LNHNV and CDR2 YYDKDF (reference sequence). The V end was cut by 0 bases, the J end by 7 bases, with 13 bases between. CDR3 length: 14 amino acids. Full variable domain (outside the CDR3, taken from reference TRBV15 and TRBJ2-7): DAMVIQNPRYQVTQFGKPVTLSCSQTLNHNVMYWYQQKSSQAPKLLFHYYDKDFNNEADTPDNFQSRRPNTSFCFLDIRSPGLGDTAMYLCATSRDQGRVEQYFGPGTRLTVT.